The 9 T cell receptor beta chains below come from one sample, sequenced in a study of blood T cell repertoires in COVID-19. The assay was immunoSEQ multiplex PCR, and TCRdb's table has in-frame clones only and misses some. The sample shows roughly 78,000 clones, roughly 85% of them seen only once. The sample comprised peripheral blood. These TCRs come from an elderly woman with acute or convalescent COVID-19.

The chain combines TRBV9 with TRBJ2-2; perhaps TRBD1 as D (6 bases). CDR1 and CDR2 from the germline V gene are SGDLS and YYNGEE. The V end was cut by 4 bases, the J end by 6 bases, with 10 bases between. This CDR3 has 13 amino acids. This CDR3 is CASSHAGAGELFF. The CDR3 DNA reads TGTGCCAGCAGCCACGCAGGGGCCGGGGAGCTGTTTTTT.

The rearrangement uses TRBV30 and TRBJ1-1; 10 nucleotides line up with TRBD1. Per germline, CDR1 GTSNPN and CDR2 SVGIG (reference sequence). The CDR3 has 15 amino acids. V gave up 2 bases and J gave up 0 bases; unmatched junction bases: 3. The CDR3 here is CAWSRGQGMNTEAFF. The CDR3 nucleotides are TGTGCCTGGAGTCGGGGACAGGGGATGAACACTGAAGCTTTCTTT.

In this sample, this clone turned up once. The rearrangement uses TRBV5-5 and TRBJ1-2; 10 bases match TRBD1. The J segment lost 8 bases and the V segment lost 6 bases, leaving 13 bases of the junction unmatched. Germline V gives CDR1 SGHKS, CDR2 YYEKEE (reference sequence). CDR3 length: 15 residues. The CDR3, as DNA: TGTGCCAGCAACGTAAGACAGGGGGCAGCGTCGGGCTACACCTTC. Its protein product is CASNVRQGAASGYTF.

The J gene is TRBJ2-5, the V gene TRBV2; 9 bases are a match to TRBD2. The CDR3 is made up of 15 amino acids. The trim removed 2 bases at V and 7 bases at J, leaving 8 bases unmatched. CDR1 is SNHLY, CDR2 FYNNEI, per germline. The CDR3 reads CASSESEAGGSTQYF. In nucleotides, the CDR3 is TGTGCCAGCAGTGAATCGGAAGCGGGGGGATCGACCCAGTACTTC.

This chain joins TRBV9 and TRBJ2-3; 10 bases line up with TRBD2. Germline CDR1 reads SGDLS; CDR2 reads YYNGEE. The CDR3 consists of 16 residues. V dropped 4 bases and J dropped 5; count of bases not matched to a gene: 10. As DNA, the CDR3 is TGTGCCAGCAGCCCCTCTAGCGGGAGACGGGAAGATACGCAGTATTTT. It translates to CASSPSSGRREDTQYF.

The V and J genes are TRBV5-1 and TRBJ1-1; TRBD1 aligns across 7 bases. The germline CDR1 and CDR2 sequences are SGHRS and YFSETQ. Trimming removed 2 bases from V and 2 bases from J; junction bases left unmatched: 3. The CDR3 runs to 14 residues. The CDR3 region has the DNA TGCGCCAGCAGCTTATGGGACAGCAACACTGAAGCTTTCTTT. Its translation: CASSLWDSNTEAFF.

V gene TRBV6-5 combines with J gene TRBJ2-1; 10 bases fit TRBD1. This CDR3 contains 15 residues. V trimming: 6 bases; J trimming: 7 bases; junction bases outside the gene matches: 9. Germline V gene lookup returns CDR1 MNHEY and CDR2 SVGAGI. Here the CDR3 reads CASSFRQGARNEQFF. The CDR3 DNA follows: TGTGCCAGCAGCTTCCGACAGGGGGCACGGAATGAGCAGTTCTTC.

The rearrangement uses TRBV25-1 and TRBJ1-2, with a tentative D call TRBD1 (6 bases). This CDR3 is 13 amino acids long. Trimming took 5 bases from V and 5 from J, leaving 12 bases between them. Germline V gene lookup returns CDR1 MGHDK and CDR2 SYGVNS. CDR3 nucleotides: TGTGCCAGCAGTTTAGTTACAGGGTATGGCTACACCTTC. It translates to CASSLVTGYGYTF.

This clone was observed a handful of times. V usage is TRBV5-5 and J usage is TRBJ2-3, with 9 bases fitting TRBD2. The CDR3 is made up of 18 amino acids. The V gene's germline CDR1 is SGHKS and CDR2 YYEKEE (reference sequence). Trimming took 1 base from V and 3 from J; bases not matched to a gene: 12. This CDR3 reads CASSLLGIAGEVTDTQYF. The CDR3 DNA is TGTGCCAGCAGCTTGTTAGGGATAGCGGGGGAAGTGACAGATACGCAGTATTTT.